This TCR beta chain was observed in a study of tumour-infiltrating T cells in Burkitt lymphoma. The data were produced by immunoSEQ multiplex PCR, yet TCRdb's version contains in-frame clones alone and is incomplete. This sample has under 2,000 clones, with 35% to 45% found just once. Germline V CDR1 and CDR2: SGHNT, YENEEA. Trimming stripped 1 base from V and 4 bases from J, with 11 bases between. There are 14 residues in the CDR3. This clone was detected only a few times. The chain combines TRBV11-3 with TRBJ2-7; D unresolved. What was sequenced was tumor tissue. This TCR derives from a human donor with Burkitt lymphoma. CDR3 DNA sequence: TGTGCCAGCAGCTTAGGGAAACTAAATTACGAGCAGTACTTC. As protein: CASSLGKLNYEQYF.